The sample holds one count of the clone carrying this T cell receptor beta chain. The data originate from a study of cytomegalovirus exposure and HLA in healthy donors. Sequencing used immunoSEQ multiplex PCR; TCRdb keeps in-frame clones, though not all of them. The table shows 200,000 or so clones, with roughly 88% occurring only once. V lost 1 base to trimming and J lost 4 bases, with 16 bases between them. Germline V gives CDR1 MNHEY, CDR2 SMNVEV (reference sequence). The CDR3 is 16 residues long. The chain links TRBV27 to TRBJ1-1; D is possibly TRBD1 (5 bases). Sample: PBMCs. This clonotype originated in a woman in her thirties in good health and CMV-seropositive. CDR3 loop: CASSLFNGGWGTEAFF. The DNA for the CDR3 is TGTGCCAGCAGTTTATTCAACGGGGGATGGGGCACTGAAGCTTTCTTT.